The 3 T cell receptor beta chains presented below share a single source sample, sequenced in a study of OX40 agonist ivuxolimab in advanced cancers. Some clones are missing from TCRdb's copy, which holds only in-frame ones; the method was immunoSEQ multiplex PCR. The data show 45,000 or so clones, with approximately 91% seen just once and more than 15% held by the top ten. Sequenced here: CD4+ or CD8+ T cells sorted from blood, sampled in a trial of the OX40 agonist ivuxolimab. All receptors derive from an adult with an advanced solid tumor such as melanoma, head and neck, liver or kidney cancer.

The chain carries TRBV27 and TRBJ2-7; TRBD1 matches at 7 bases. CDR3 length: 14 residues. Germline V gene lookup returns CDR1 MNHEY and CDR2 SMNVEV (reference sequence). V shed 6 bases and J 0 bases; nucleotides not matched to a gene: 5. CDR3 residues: CASRDRDSSYEQYF. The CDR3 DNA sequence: TGTGCCAGCAGAGACAGGGATAGCTCCTACGAGCAGTACTTC.

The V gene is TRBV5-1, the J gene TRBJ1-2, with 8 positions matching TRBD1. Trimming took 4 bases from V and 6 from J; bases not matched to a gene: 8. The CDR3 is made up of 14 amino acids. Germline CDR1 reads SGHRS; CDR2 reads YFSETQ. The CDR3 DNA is TGCGCCAGCAGCATAGGGACAGGATTGGATGGCTACACCTTC. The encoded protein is CASSIGTGLDGYTF.

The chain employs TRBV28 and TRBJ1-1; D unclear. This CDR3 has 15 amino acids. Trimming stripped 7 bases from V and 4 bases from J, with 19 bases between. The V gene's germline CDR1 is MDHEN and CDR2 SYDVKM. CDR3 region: CASKPPSRPGTEAFF. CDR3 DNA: TGTGCCAGCAAGCCCCCCAGTCGGCCGGGCACTGAAGCTTTCTTT. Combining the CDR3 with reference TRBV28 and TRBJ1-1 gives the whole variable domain DVKVTQSSRYLVKRTGEKVFLECVQDMDHENMFWYRQDPGLGLRLIYFSYDVKMKEKGDIPEGYSVSREKKERFSLILESASTNQTSMYLCASKPPSRPGTEAFFGQGTRLTVV.